What follows are 17 T cell receptor beta chains derived from one specimen sequenced in a study of T cells in Graves' hyperthyroidism and ophthalmopathy. RNA transcripts served as the template for amplifying TCR beta CDR3 regions. The HTBI primer set was used in a first-round RT-PCR of the TCR CDR3. TCRdb analysed the multiplex PCR reads with MiXCR anew, one entry per CDR3 protein. The sample holds around 380,000 distinct CDR3 sequences, approximately 13% seen once. Sequences were obtained from blood. These receptors were taken from a man aged 30 to 39 with Graves' hyperthyroidism that later progressed to Graves' ophthalmopathy.

This clonotype was seen repeatedly, ten times or more. The rearrangement links TRBV12-5 to TRBJ2-2; tentatively, D is TRBD1 (5 bases). CDR1 is LGHNT and CDR2 is FRNRAP in the germline V gene. The CDR3 contains 16 residues. Trimming took off 0 bases at V and 3 bases at J, with 11 bases between the two ends. The CDR3 bases are TGTGCTAGTGGTTTGGTAGCCAAACAGGACACCGGGGAGCTGTTTTTT. Encoded protein: CASGLVAKQDTGELFF. Together with reference TRBV12-5 and TRBJ2-2, the CDR3 gives the full variable domain: DARVTQTPRHKVTEMGQEVTMRCQPILGHNTVFWYRQTMMQGLELLAYFRNRAPLDDSGMPKDRFSAEMPDATLATLKIQPSEPRDSAVYFCASGLVAKQDTGELFFGEGSRLTVL.

This clonotype appeared a few times. The V and J genes are TRBV20-1 and TRBJ2-3; D is ambiguous. Germline values: CDR1 DFQATT, CDR2 SNEGSKA (reference sequence). V was shortened by 0 bases and J by 0 bases, with 10 bases between the two germline ends. CDR3 length: 15 amino acids. CDR3 residues: CSARDLQASTDTQYF. The CDR3 nucleotides are TGCAGTGCTAGAGATCTCCAGGCTAGCACAGATACGCAGTATTTT.

This clonotype was seen repeatedly, ten times or more. J is TRBJ2-5 and V is TRBV11-2; no clear D gene. Germline lookup yields CDR1 SGHAT and CDR2 FQNNGV. The CDR3 consists of 13 residues. Trimming left V 1 base short and J 5 bases short, with 8 bases between. DNA for the CDR3: TGTGCCAGCAGCTTAGGAGATCAGGAGACCCAGTACTTC. It encodes CASSLGDQETQYF.

The sample holds many counts of this clonotype. The chain couples TRBV5-1 to TRBJ1-2, with D tentatively TRBD1 (5 bases). The CDR3 consists of 14 residues. Germline CDR1 reads SGHRS; CDR2 reads YFSETQ. Trimming stripped 5 bases from V and 4 bases from J, with 15 bases between. Here the CDR3 reads CASREGTTSYGYTF. As DNA, the CDR3 is TGCGCCAGCAGGGAAGGGACGACTTCCTATGGCTACACCTTC.

The sample holds many counts of this clonotype. The chain couples TRBV6-5 to TRBJ1-2; no clear D gene. In germline, CDR1 is MNHEY, CDR2 SVGAGI. There are 14 residues in the CDR3. The ends were cut back, 2 bases at V and 0 bases at J, with 7 bases in the middle. The CDR3 sequence: CASSYEETNYGYTF. CDR3 coding DNA: TGTGCCAGCAGTTACGAGGAAACTAACTATGGCTACACCTTC.

This clonotype was recorded many times. The chain joins TRBV3-1 to TRBJ1-1; 7 positions agree with TRBD1. The germline CDR1 and CDR2 sequences are LGHDT and YNNKEL (reference sequence). V gave up 1 base and J gave up 0 bases; unmatched junction bases: 5. The CDR3 loop spans 16 amino acids. This chain's CDR3 is CASSQAGQTMNTEAFF. As DNA, the CDR3 is TGTGCCAGCAGCCAAGCGGGACAGACAATGAACACTGAAGCTTTCTTT. Complete variable domain (other parts from reference TRBV3-1 and TRBJ1-1): DTAVSQTPKYLVTQMGNDKSIKCEQNLGHDTMYWYKQDSKKFLKIMFSYNNKELIINETVPNRFSPKSPDKAHLNLHINSLELGDSAVYFCASSQAGQTMNTEAFFGQGTRLTVV.

This clonotype has more than one count but fewer than ten. The rearrangement links TRBV5-4 to TRBJ1-1; D remains ambiguous. The CDR3 spans 16 residues. The V gene's germline CDR1 is SGHNT and CDR2 YYREEE (reference sequence). Between the trimmed V and J ends, which lost 0 bases and 0 bases, there was a span of 12 bases. The CDR3 region has the DNA TGTGCCAGCAGCTTGGGAGGACCGATTATGAACACTGAAGCTTTCTTT. Amino acids: CASSLGGPIMNTEAFF.

V gene TRBV25-1 combines with J gene TRBJ1-2; 7 bases agree with TRBD1. There are 15 residues in the CDR3. Trimming cost V 3 bases and J 3 bases; bases outside gene matches: 7. Germline V gives CDR1 MGHDK, CDR2 SYGVNS. This chain's CDR3 is CASSDPRGGDYGYTF. For the CDR3, the DNA is TGTGCCAGCAGTGACCCCAGGGGGGGCGACTATGGCTACACCTTC.

As regards this clonotype: It may be a read error: a sequence one base away is much more abundant. The chain recombines TRBV6-2 or TRBV6-3 with TRBJ2-1; 8 nucleotides align to TRBD1. Germline CDR1 is MNHEY and CDR2 is SVGEGT. J lost 5 bases, V lost 2 bases, and 2 bases had no gene match. The CDR3 runs 14 residues. CDR3 sequence reads: CASSYRTGNNEQFF. In DNA form, the CDR3 reads TGTGCCAGCAGTTACAGGACAGGGAACAATGAGCAGTTCTTC.

This clonotype has more than one count but fewer than ten. The V and J genes are TRBV19 and TRBJ1-5; weak D call: TRBD1 (6 bases). Germline CDR1 reads LNHDA; CDR2 reads SQIVND (reference sequence). The CDR3 has 15 amino acids. With 2 bases removed from V and 5 bases from J, the gap between germline ends came to 13 bases. Here the CDR3 reads CASSILGGTDQPQHF. The CDR3 DNA sequence: TGTGCCAGTAGTATATTGGGGGGCACGGATCAGCCCCAGCATTTT.

This clonotype was found a few times. The genes are TRBV9 and TRBJ1-5; 7 bases fit TRBD1. In germline, CDR1 is SGDLS, CDR2 YYNGEE. With V trimmed by 5 bases and J by 0 bases, 17 bases remained unmatched. The CDR3 is 19 amino acids. DNA of the CDR3: TGTGCCAGCAGGAAACCCCGGACAGGAGCTATTAATAGCAATCAGCCCCAGCATTTT. This translates into CASRKPRTGAINSNQPQHF.

This clonotype has at least ten counts. The chain joins TRBV30 to TRBJ1-2; TRBD1 might be the D (6 bases). Trimming shortened V by 3 bases and J by 7 bases, and 15 bases separated the two germline ends. CDR1 is GTSNPN and CDR2 is SVGIG in the germline V gene (reference sequence). This CDR3 comprises 13 residues. The CDR3 region is CAWRRGISFGYTF. As DNA, the CDR3 is TGTGCCTGGAGGAGGGGGATTTCATTTGGCTACACCTTC.

This clonotype was found many times. The chain joins TRBV3-1 to TRBJ2-7; D gene uncertain. There are 14 residues in the CDR3. CDR1 and CDR2 from the germline V gene are LGHDT and YNNKEL (reference sequence). V shed 0 bases and J shed 3 bases, with 9 bases lying between them. In DNA, the CDR3 is TGTGCCAGCAGCCAAGATTTCGGGTACTACGAGCAGTACTTC. This sequence encodes CASSQDFGYYEQYF.

Many counts were recorded for this clonotype. This chain links TRBV7-9 with TRBJ1-2, with 7 bases aligning to TRBD1. Germline values: CDR1 SEHNR, CDR2 FQNEAQ (reference sequence). V shed 8 bases, J shed 4 bases, and the junction held 7 bases outside the gene matches. CDR3 length: 13 amino acids. Here the CDR3 DNA reads TGTGCCAGCTCAACGGGGGACAGCTATGGCTACACCTTC. Its translation: CASSTGDSYGYTF.

This clonotype was observed at least ten times. The chain employs TRBV12-3 or TRBV12-4 and TRBJ2-2; D is possibly TRBD2 (6 bases). The V end lost 5 bases, the J end lost 3 bases, and 16 bases lay between the germline ends. There are 16 residues in the CDR3. DNA of the CDR3: TGTGCCAGCAGTCCTCCCGGACGGGAGTACACCGGGGAGCTGTTTTTT. It translates to CASSPPGREYTGELFF.

The gene calls are TRBV19 and TRBJ2-1; 14 bases are a match to TRBD2. The germline V gene encodes CDR1 LNHDA and CDR2 SQIVND (reference sequence). The CDR3 sequence is 19 residues long. Trimming at V came to 1 base and at J to 0 bases, leaving 5 bases not matched to a gene. DNA of the CDR3: TGTGCCAGTAGTATAGGACTAGCGGGGGGGCTGAGCTCCTACAATGAGCAGTTCTTC. Protein: CASSIGLAGGLSSYNEQFF.

This clonotype came up many times. The CDR3 loop reads CASSFGRFETQYF. CDR3 in DNA: TGTGCCAGCAGTTTTGGACGATTTGAGACCCAGTACTTC. This chain links TRBV6-5 with TRBJ2-5; D gene unclear. V was shortened by 4 bases and J by 5 bases, with 11 bases between the two germline ends. The germline CDR1 and CDR2 sequences are MNHEY and SVGAGI. The CDR3 has 13 amino acids.